Listed here are 25 T cell receptor beta chains from one sample, sequenced in a study of shared clonotypes between healthy human individuals. Only in-frame clones appear in the TCRdb table, and some are missing; sequencing was by immunoSEQ multiplex PCR. The sample has 500,000 to 700,000 clones; approximately 95% are singletons. Naive CD8 cells, CD45RO-negative and positively selected for CCR7, excluded terminally differentiated effector memory CD45RA+ cells. Sample: naive CD8+ T cells sorted from blood. The receptors were gathered from a woman aged 25 to 39 in good health.

The chain links TRBV7-9 to TRBJ2-2; D is perhaps TRBD1 or TRBD2 (6 bases each). V was clipped by 8 bases and J by 6 bases, with 22 bases between them. This CDR3 comprises 16 residues. CDR1 is SEHNR and CDR2 is FQNEAQ in the germline V gene (reference sequence). The CDR3 protein is CASSTSAGQYAGELFF. CDR3 bases: TGTGCCAGCTCTACATCCGCGGGACAATATGCCGGGGAGCTGTTTTTT.

Comment on this clone: The sample holds other DNA sequences that translate to the same CDR3. The chain joins TRBV27 to TRBJ2-2; D perhaps matches TRBD1 (5 bases). The CDR3 sequence is 13 residues long. Trimming removed 3 bases at V and 3 bases at J, with 5 bases between. Germline CDR1 and CDR2: MNHEY and SMNVEV (reference sequence). The CDR3 nucleotides are TGTGCCAGCAGTTTGGGGCACACCGGGGAGCTGTTTTTT. Its translation is CASSLGHTGELFF.

The J gene is TRBJ2-1, the V gene TRBV11-2; D is perhaps TRBD1 (6 bases). V dropped 3 bases and J dropped 3 bases, with 18 bases sitting between them. This CDR3 comprises 17 residues. Germline loops: CDR1 SGHAT, CDR2 FQNNGV. The CDR3 nucleotides read TGTGCCAGCAGCTTCAGCCGGGCGAGGGGGAGCTACAATGAGCAGTTCTTC. As protein: CASSFSRARGSYNEQFF.

Remarks on this clone: Other nucleotide sequences in the sample specify the same CDR3. The rearrangement links TRBV28 to TRBJ2-2; tentatively, D is TRBD1 (5 bases). The CDR3 has 14 amino acids. V lost 2 bases to trimming and J lost 5 bases, with 9 bases between them. Germline CDR1 reads MDHEN; CDR2 reads SYDVKM. The CDR3 is CASSLQGVTGELFF. The CDR3 DNA reads as TGTGCCAGCAGTTTACAAGGGGTGACCGGGGAGCTGTTTTTT. The variable domain in full, with the rest retrieved from reference TRBV28 and TRBJ2-2, is DVKVTQSSRYLVKRTGEKVFLECVQDMDHENMFWYRQDPGLGLRLIYFSYDVKMKEKGDIPEGYSVSREKKERFSLILESASTNQTSMYLCASSLQGVTGELFFGEGSRLTVL.

The rearrangement joins TRBV11-1 to TRBJ2-7; D is unclear. The CDR3 length is 15 residues. Germline V gene lookup returns CDR1 SGHAT and CDR2 FQDESV (reference sequence). The V end lost 2 bases, the J end lost 2 bases, and 13 bases lay between the germline ends. The CDR3 bases are TGTGCCAGCAGCTTAATAGGCGGCACACCCTACGAGCAGTACTTC. The encoded protein is CASSLIGGTPYEQYF.

The chain employs TRBV30 and TRBJ2-3; D call uncertain. V dropped 8 bases and J dropped 0 bases, with 9 bases sitting between them. Germline V lookup: CDR1 GTSNPN, CDR2 SVGIG (reference sequence). CDR3 length: 12 amino acids. CDR3 sequence (DNA): TGTGCCCAAATGGGGAGCACAGATACGCAGTATTTT. This translates into CAQMGSTDTQYF.

V is TRBV7-9 and J is TRBJ2-1; the D gene could be TRBD1 or TRBD2 (5 bases each). With 5 bases removed from V and 4 bases from J, the gap between germline ends came to 12 bases. The germline V gene has CDR1 SEHNR and CDR2 FQNEAQ (reference sequence). The CDR3 consists of 14 residues. CDR3 residues: CASSPREGYNEQFF. DNA of the CDR3: TGTGCCAGCAGCCCCCGAGAGGGGTACAATGAGCAGTTCTTC.

The genes are TRBV9 and TRBJ2-7; 9 nucleotides line up with TRBD2. Germline-derived CDR1 and CDR2 are SGDLS and YYNGEE. V was clipped by 3 bases and J by 3 bases; unmatched bases: 10. The CDR3 consists of 16 residues. CDR3 sequence reads: CASSDEEWTSVYEQYF. The CDR3, as DNA: TGTGCCAGCAGCGATGAAGAGTGGACTAGCGTCTACGAGCAGTACTTC.

The chain joins TRBV25-1 to TRBJ2-2; D perhaps matches TRBD2 (5 bases). This CDR3 comprises 12 residues. The germline gives CDR1 MGHDK, CDR2 SYGVNS. Trimming took 3 bases from V and 11 from J, leaving 10 bases between them. CDR3 coding DNA: TGTGCCAGCAGTGACCTACGGGGAGAGCTGTTTTTT. This gives the protein CASSDLRGELFF.

This sequence joins TRBV7-2 and TRBJ2-3; weak D call: TRBD2 (6 bases). The CDR3 is made up of 17 amino acids. Germline assignment: CDR1 SGHTA and CDR2 FQGNSA. Trimming took off 4 bases at V and 2 bases at J, with 19 bases between the two ends. In nucleotides, the CDR3 is TGTGCCAGCAGCTCGAGGAGGGTGTGGGGAATCACAGATACGCAGTATTTT. Protein product: CASSSRRVWGITDTQYF.

This chain uses TRBV19 with TRBJ2-5; perhaps TRBD1 as D (5 bases). TRBJ2-7 explains the end of the DNA better; the J call may be wrong. CDR1 and CDR2 from the germline V gene are LNHDA and SQIVND (reference sequence). The CDR3 sequence is 14 residues long. CDR3 sequence (DNA): TGTGCCAGTAGTATCGGGCAGGGTGAGTACGAGCAGTACTTC. As protein: CASSIGQGEYEQYF.

The J gene is TRBJ1-2, the V gene TRBV14; D is unresolved. This CDR3 is 13 amino acids long. Trimming removed 6 bases at V and 3 bases at J, with 11 bases between. The germline CDR1 and CDR2 sequences are SGHDN and FVKESK. CDR3 nucleotide sequence: TGTGCCAGCAGGCATGCCGGGCACTATGGCTACACCTTC. Translated, it gives CASRHAGHYGYTF.

The rearrangement joins TRBV28 to TRBJ1-1; D is uncertain. Germline CDR1 reads MDHEN; CDR2 reads SYDVKM. The V end was cut by 7 bases, the J end by 1 base, with 7 bases between. CDR3 size: 12 residues. The CDR3 nucleotides are TGTGCCAGCATATCAAAGAACACTGAAGCTTTCTTT. Translation gives CASISKNTEAFF.

The chain recombines TRBV7-9 with TRBJ2-3, with a tentative D call TRBD2 (6 bases). This CDR3 region has 14 residues. Germline assignment: CDR1 SEHNR and CDR2 FQNEAQ (reference sequence). The V and J ends lost 3 bases and 2 bases respectively, with 9 bases between them. CDR3 DNA: TGTGCCAGCAGCTTGGGGGGTTTCACAGATACGCAGTATTTT. Translation: CASSLGGFTDTQYF.

The chain joins TRBV5-6 to TRBJ2-7; 7 bases agree with TRBD1. J lost 3 bases, V lost 3 bases, and 3 bases had no gene match. Germline V gene data show CDR1 as SGHDT and CDR2 as YYEEEE. The CDR3 is made up of 13 amino acids. CDR3 loop: CASSSTGFYEQYF. In DNA, the CDR3 is TGTGCCAGCAGCTCGACAGGGTTCTACGAGCAGTACTTC.

The chain carries TRBV5-5 and TRBJ2-7; 9 positions agree with TRBD2. CDR1 and CDR2 (germline): SGHKS, YYEKEE (reference sequence). V was clipped by 0 bases and J by 4 bases; unmatched bases: 17. This CDR3 comprises 19 residues. The CDR3 loop reads CASSLDFYESAGGLYEQYF. The CDR3 coding sequence is TGTGCCAGCAGCTTGGATTTTTATGAGTCGGCGGGAGGGCTTTACGAGCAGTACTTC.

V gene TRBV18 combines with J gene TRBJ2-7, with D perhaps matching TRBD1 (6 bases). CDR3 size: 11 residues. CDR1 is KGHSH, CDR2 LQKENI, per germline. V was trimmed by 8 bases and J by 3 bases, leaving 8 bases between them. The CDR3 nucleotides read TGTGCCAGCCCGGACAGCTACGAGCAGTACTTC. Amino acids: CASPDSYEQYF.

In regard to this clone: The sample carries other DNA sequences with the same CDR3. This rearrangement joins TRBV6-6 to TRBJ2-7; D remains unclear. V was clipped by 0 bases and J by 0 bases, with 6 bases between them. The CDR3 is 14 residues long. Germline V gene data show CDR1 as MNHNY and CDR2 as SVGAGI (reference sequence). This CDR3 is CASSYSGPSYEQYF. In DNA form, the CDR3 reads TGTGCCAGCAGTTACTCGGGCCCCTCCTACGAGCAGTACTTC.

The chain links TRBV4-1 to TRBJ2-1; 7 bases are a match to TRBD1. Germline V CDR1 and CDR2: MGHRA, YSYEKL. V shed 6 bases and J 8 bases; nucleotides not matched to a gene: 13. The CDR3 has 15 amino acids. The CDR3 region is CASSLRDSNRYEQFF. CDR3 nucleotides: TGCGCCAGCAGTCTCAGGGACAGTAATCGCTATGAGCAGTTCTTC.

V gene TRBV27 combines with J gene TRBJ1-3; no definite D call. Looked up from germline, CDR1 is MNHEY and CDR2 is SMNVEV (reference sequence). There are 14 residues in the CDR3. V was cut by 5 bases and J by 0 bases, with 8 bases left in between. CDR3 protein: CASSPLGSGNTIYF. Here the CDR3 DNA reads TGTGCCAGCAGTCCCCTCGGCTCTGGAAACACCATATATTTT.

Remarks on this clone: It is likely a read error, because the conserved phenylalanine at the end of the CDR3 is missing. No DNA is shown, since the ends of the CDR3 on it are uncertain; the CDR3 is the one TCRdb lists. V is TRBV6-5 and J is TRBJ1-2; TRBD1 was called by the table and not checked on the DNA. The CDR3 spans 13 amino acids, including both terminal residues. In germline, CDR1 is MNHEY, CDR2 SVGAGI. The CDR3 protein is CASSYSIGQKKTY.

V usage is TRBV23-1 and J usage is TRBJ2-1; 8 positions match TRBD1. TRBV23-1 is given ORF status, its function remaining uncertain. The CDR3 is 19 amino acids. J was trimmed by 6 bases and V by 7 bases; bases with no gene match: 23. The CDR3 loop is CASTAGQGAGGQLLNEQFF. The CDR3 DNA is TGCGCCAGCACGGCAGGGCAGGGGGCAGGGGGTCAACTACTCAATGAGCAGTTCTTC.

V usage is TRBV4-2 and J usage is TRBJ1-1; the D is unclear. This CDR3 comprises 10 residues. Trimming left V 5 bases short and J 8 bases short, with 6 bases between. Germline-derived CDR1 and CDR2 are LGHNA and YNFKEQ. Here the CDR3 reads CASSLNEAFF. CDR3 DNA: TGTGCCAGCAGCTTGAACGAAGCTTTCTTT.

J is TRBJ2-1 and V is TRBV27; D possibly uses TRBD1 or TRBD2 (5 bases each). V gave up 8 bases and J gave up 1 base, with 21 bases separating them. This CDR3 comprises 17 residues. Germline values: CDR1 MNHEY, CDR2 SMNVEV (reference sequence). CDR3 in amino acids: CASGTGFRTGSYNEQFF. The CDR3 DNA sequence: TGTGCCAGCGGGACCGGGTTTCGGACGGGTTCCTACAATGAGCAGTTCTTC.

CDR3 DNA: TGTGCCAGCAGCTTCACAGGGGGTAATCAGCCCCAGCATTTT. Translated, it gives CASSFTGGNQPQHF. The J gene is TRBJ1-5, the V gene TRBV7-9, with 8 bases identical to TRBD1. This CDR3 has 14 amino acids. After removal of 3 bases from V and 4 bases from J, the junction contained 2 bases not matched to a gene. Germline V lookup: CDR1 SEHNR, CDR2 FQNEAQ (reference sequence).